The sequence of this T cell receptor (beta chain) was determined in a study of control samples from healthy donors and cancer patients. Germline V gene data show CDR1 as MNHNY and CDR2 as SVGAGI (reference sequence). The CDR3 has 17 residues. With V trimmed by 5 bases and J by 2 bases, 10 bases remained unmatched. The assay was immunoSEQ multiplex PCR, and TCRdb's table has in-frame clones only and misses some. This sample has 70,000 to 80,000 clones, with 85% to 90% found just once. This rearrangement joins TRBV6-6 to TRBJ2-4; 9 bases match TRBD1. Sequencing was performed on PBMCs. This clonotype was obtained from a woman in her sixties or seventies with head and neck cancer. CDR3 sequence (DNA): TGTGCCAGCAGTCGACAACAGGGGGCGCAATCCAAAAACATTCAGTACTTC. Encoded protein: CASSRQQGAQSKNIQYF.